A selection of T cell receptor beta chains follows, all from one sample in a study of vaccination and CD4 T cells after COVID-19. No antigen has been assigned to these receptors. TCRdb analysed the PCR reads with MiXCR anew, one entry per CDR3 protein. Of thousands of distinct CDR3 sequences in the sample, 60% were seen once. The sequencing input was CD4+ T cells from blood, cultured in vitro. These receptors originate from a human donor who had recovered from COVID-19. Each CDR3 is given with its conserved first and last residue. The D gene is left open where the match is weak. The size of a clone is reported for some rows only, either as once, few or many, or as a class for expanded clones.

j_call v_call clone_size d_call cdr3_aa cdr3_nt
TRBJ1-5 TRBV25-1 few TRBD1 CASSVGDRENQPQHF TGTGCCAGCAGTGTTGGGGACAGGGAAAATCAGCCCCAGCATTTT
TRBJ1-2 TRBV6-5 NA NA CASSYLGSVDGYTF TGTGCCAGCAGTTACCTCGGGTCAGTAGATGGCTACACCTTC
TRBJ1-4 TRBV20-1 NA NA CSARDQDLEKLFF TGCAGTGCTAGAGATCAGGACCTCGAAAAACTGTTTTTT
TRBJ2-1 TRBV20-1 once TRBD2 CSAGGLAGGLNYNEQFF TGCAGTGCTGGGGGACTAGCGGGAGGGCTTAATTACAATGAGCAGTTCTTC
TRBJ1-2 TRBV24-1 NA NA CATSDPVDYGYTF TGTGCCACCAGTGATCCGGTGGACTATGGCTACACCTTC
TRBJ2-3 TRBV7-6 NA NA CASSLRPGQTTTRPTQYF TGTGCCAGCAGCTTACGTCCCGGACAGACAACTACTCGACCGACGCAGTATTTT
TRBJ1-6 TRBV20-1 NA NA CSAMGVYNSPLHF TGCAGTGCTATGGGGGTCTATAATTCACCCCTCCACTTT
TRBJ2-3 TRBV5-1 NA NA CASSLDQSIGDTQYF TGCGCCAGCAGCTTGGATCAGAGCATTGGAGATACGCAGTATTTT
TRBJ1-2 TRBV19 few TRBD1 CASGGQGQRSNYGYTF TGTGCCAGTGGGGGGCAGGGACAGAGATCTAACTATGGCTACACCTTC
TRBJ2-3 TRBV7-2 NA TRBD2 CASSLLAPLAGDTDTQYF TGTGCCAGCAGCTTATTGGCTCCACTAGCGGGCGACACAGATACGCAGTATTTT
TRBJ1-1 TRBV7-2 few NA CASSPQGQGTEAFF TGTGCCAGCAGCCCCCAGGGGCAGGGCACTGAAGCTTTCTTT
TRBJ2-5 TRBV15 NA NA CATSRPIGIPGAGAQETQYF TGTGCCACCAGCAGACCGATTGGAATCCCGGGCGCAGGTGCACAAGAGACCCAGTACTTC
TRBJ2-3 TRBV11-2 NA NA CASSLEASTDTQYF TGTGCCAGCAGCTTAGAAGCTAGCACAGATACGCAGTATTTT
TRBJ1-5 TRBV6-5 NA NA CASSYQQGSVNQPQHF TGTGCCAGCAGTTACCAACAGGGTTCGGTCAATCAGCCCCAGCATTTT
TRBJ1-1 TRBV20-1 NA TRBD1 CSARGDRNTEAFF TGCAGTGCTAGAGGGGACAGGAACACTGAAGCTTTCTTT
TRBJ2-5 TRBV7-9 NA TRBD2 CASSLGLAGDSWYQETQYF TGTGCCAGCAGCTTAGGACTAGCGGGGGATAGTTGGTACCAAGAGACCCAGTACTTC
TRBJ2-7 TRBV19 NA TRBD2 CASSYSGSLNEQYF TGTGCCAGTAGCTATAGCGGGAGTCTGAACGAGCAGTACTTC
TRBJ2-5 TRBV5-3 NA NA CASSLGGAQETQYF TGTGCCAGCAGCTTGGGTGGCGCACAAGAGACCCAGTACTTC
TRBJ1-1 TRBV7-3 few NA CASSLTGGNTEAFF TGTGCCAGCAGCTTAACGGGGGGGAACACTGAAGCTTTCTTT
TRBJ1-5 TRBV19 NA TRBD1 CAGSSGRQGNQPQHF TGTGCCGGAAGTAGTGGTCGACAGGGGAATCAGCCCCAGCATTTT
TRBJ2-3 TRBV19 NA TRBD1 CASSSHDRVPQSTDTQYF TGTGCCAGTAGTTCCCATGACAGGGTACCCCAAAGTACAGATACGCAGTATTTT
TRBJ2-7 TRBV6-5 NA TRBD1 CASSYSTGEQYF TGTGCCAGCAGTTACTCGACAGGGGAGCAGTACTTC
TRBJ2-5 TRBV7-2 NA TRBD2 CASSLSSGPGQETQYF TGTGCCAGCAGCTTAAGTAGCGGGCCAGGGCAAGAGACCCAGTACTTC
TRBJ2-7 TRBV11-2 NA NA CASSLTIPPYEQYF TGTGCCAGCAGCCTTACAATTCCCCCCTACGAGCAGTACTTC
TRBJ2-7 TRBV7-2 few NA CASSPPSGVEQYF TGTGCCAGCAGCCCCCCGTCGGGGGTTGAGCAGTACTTC
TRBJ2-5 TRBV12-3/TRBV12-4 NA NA CASRPYSSRETQYF TGTGCCAGCAGGCCTTACTCAAGCAGGGAGACCCAGTACTTC
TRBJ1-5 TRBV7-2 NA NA CASSSLTGFGSNQPQHF TGTGCCAGCAGCTCCCTTACGGGGTTCGGTAGCAATCAGCCCCAGCATTTT
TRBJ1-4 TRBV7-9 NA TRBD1 CASSSDRAASEKLFF TGTGCCAGCAGCTCCGACAGGGCGGCTAGTGAAAAACTGTTTTTT
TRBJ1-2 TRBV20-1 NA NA CSARVEEANYGYTF TGCAGTGCTAGGGTTGAGGAAGCTAACTATGGCTACACCTTC
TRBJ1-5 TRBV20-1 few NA CSAMYGTSNQPQHF TGCAGTGCTATGTATGGGACTAGCAATCAGCCCCAGCATTTT
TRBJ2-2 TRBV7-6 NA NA CASRPGGNTGELFF TGTGCCAGCAGGCCAGGAGGGAACACCGGGGAGCTGTTTTTT
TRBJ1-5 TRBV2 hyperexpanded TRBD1 CASSGQGWNQPQHF TGTGCCAGCAGTGGACAGGGGTGGAATCAGCCCCAGCATTTT
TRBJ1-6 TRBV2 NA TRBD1 CATRGTGSPLHF TGTGCCACCAGGGGGACGGGCTCACCCCTCCACTTT
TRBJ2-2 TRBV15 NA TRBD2 CATSRAPGLAGGLNTGELFF TGTGCCACCAGCAGGGCCCCGGGACTAGCGGGGGGCTTGAACACCGGGGAGCTGTTTTTT
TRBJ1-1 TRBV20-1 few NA CSARVIRVPTQAFF TGCAGTGCTAGAGTTATAAGGGTCCCTACTCAAGCTTTCTTT
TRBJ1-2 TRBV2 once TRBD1 CASSRDRGGGYTF TGTGCCAGCAGTCGCGACAGGGGCGGGGGCTACACCTTC
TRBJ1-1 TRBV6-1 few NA CASGRQTAFEAFF TGTGCCAGCGGAAGACAGACGGCTTTTGAAGCTTTCTTT
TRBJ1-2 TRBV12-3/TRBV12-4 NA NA CASRYGVLGGYGYTF TGTGCCAGCAGATACGGCGTTCTTGGGGGCTATGGCTACACCTTC
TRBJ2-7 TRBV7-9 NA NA CASSPRVGWQGSYEQYF TGTGCCAGCAGCCCCCGTGTCGGGTGGCAGGGATCCTACGAGCAGTACTTC
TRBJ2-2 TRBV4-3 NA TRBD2 CASSPAGGNDIGELFF TGCGCCAGCAGCCCCGCGGGGGGGAATGACATCGGGGAGCTGTTTTTT
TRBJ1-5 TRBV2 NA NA CASRDFDQPQHF TGTGCCAGCAGAGACTTTGATCAGCCCCAGCATTTT
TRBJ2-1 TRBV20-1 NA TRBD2 CSAKRGLTYDEQFF TGCAGTGCTAAGCGGGGGCTAACGTACGATGAGCAGTTCTTC
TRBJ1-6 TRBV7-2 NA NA CASSSRQETPLHF TGTGCCAGCAGCTCACGGCAGGAGACACCCCTCCACTTT
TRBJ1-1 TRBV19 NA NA CASTPGARVLRNTEAFF TGTGCCAGTACCCCAGGGGCGCGGGTACTCCGGAACACTGAAGCTTTCTTT
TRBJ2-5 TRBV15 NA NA CATSRGGRVPETQYF TGTGCCACCAGCAGAGGGGGAAGGGTTCCAGAGACCCAGTACTTC
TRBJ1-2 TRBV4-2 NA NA CASSRDANYGYTF TGTGCCAGCAGCCGGGACGCAAACTATGGCTACACCTTC
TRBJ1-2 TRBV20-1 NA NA CSAQNRALYGYTF TGCAGTGCCCAGAACAGGGCCCTCTATGGCTACACCTTC
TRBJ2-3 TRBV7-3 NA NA CASSLYDLDTQYF TGTGCCAGCAGCTTATATGACCTAGATACGCAGTATTTT
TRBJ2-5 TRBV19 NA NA CASSLGGGPGETQYF TGTGCCAGTAGTTTGGGGGGGGGCCCCGGGGAGACCCAGTACTTC
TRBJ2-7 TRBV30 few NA CAWTGPGERGSYEQYF TGTGCCTGGACCGGGCCCGGGGAAAGGGGCTCCTACGAGCAGTACTTC
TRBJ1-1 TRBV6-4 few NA CASSDFREGVTEAFF TGTGCCAGCAGTGACTTTCGGGAAGGGGTCACTGAAGCTTTCTTT
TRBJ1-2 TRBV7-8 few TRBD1 CASSPKTGFGGYTF TGTGCCAGCAGTCCTAAGACAGGGTTCGGGGGCTACACCTTC
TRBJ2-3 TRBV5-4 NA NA CASRPPGGTDTQYF TGTGCCAGCAGACCTCCGGGGGGCACAGATACGCAGTATTTT
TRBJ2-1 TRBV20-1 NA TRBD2 CSATWGSGAYNEQFF TGCAGTGCCACTTGGGGTAGCGGGGCTTACAATGAGCAGTTCTTC